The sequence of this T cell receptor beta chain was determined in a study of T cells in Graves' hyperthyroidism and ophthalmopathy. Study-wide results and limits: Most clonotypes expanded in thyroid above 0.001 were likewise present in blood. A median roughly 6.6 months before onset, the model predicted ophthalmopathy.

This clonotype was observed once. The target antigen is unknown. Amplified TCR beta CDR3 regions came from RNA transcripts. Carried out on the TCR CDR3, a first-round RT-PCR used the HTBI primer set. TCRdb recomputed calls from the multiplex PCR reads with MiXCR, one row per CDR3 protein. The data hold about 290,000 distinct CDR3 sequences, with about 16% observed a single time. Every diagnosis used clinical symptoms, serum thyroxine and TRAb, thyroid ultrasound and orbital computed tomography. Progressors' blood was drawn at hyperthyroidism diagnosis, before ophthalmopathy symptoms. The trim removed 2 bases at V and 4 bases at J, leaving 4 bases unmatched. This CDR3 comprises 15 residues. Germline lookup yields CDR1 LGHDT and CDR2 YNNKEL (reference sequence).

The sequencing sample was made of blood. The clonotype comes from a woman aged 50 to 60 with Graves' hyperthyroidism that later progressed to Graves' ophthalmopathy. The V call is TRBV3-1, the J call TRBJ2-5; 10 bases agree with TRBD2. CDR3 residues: CASSQPSGSGETQYF. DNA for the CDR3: TGTGCCAGCAGCCAACCTAGCGGGAGCGGAGAGACCCAGTACTTC.